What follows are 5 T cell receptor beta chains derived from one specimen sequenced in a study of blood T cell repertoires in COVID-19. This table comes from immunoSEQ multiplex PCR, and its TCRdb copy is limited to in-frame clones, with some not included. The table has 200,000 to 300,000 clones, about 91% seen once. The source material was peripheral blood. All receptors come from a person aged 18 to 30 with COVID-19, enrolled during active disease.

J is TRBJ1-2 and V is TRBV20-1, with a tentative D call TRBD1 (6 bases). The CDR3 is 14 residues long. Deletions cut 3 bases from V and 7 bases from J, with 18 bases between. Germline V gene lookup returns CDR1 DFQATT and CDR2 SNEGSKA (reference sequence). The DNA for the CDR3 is TGCAGTGCTAGTGCACCAGGGGTCTGGAGTGGCTACACCTTC. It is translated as CSASAPGVWSGYTF.

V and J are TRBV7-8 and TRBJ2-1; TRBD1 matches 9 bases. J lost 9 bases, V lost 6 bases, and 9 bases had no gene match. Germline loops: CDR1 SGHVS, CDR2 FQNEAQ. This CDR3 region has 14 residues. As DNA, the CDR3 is TGTGCCAGCAGGAAGTGGGACAGGGAGGGTGAGCAGTTCTTC. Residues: CASRKWDREGEQFF. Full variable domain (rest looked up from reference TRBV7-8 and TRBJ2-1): GAGVSQSPRYKVAKRGQDVALRCDPISGHVSLFWYQQALGQGPEFLTYFQNEAQLDKSGLPSDRFFAERPEGSVSTLKIQRTQQEDSAVYLCASRKWDREGEQFFGPGTRLTVL.

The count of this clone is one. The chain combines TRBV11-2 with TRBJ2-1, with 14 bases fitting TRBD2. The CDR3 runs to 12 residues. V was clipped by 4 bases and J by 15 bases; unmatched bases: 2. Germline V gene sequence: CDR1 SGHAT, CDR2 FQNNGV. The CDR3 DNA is TGTGCCAGCAGCTCGGGACTAGCGGGAGCGTTCTTC. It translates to CASSSGLAGAFF. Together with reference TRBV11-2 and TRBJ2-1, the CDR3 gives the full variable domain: EAGVAQSPRYKIIEKRQSVAFWCNPISGHATLYWYQQILGQGPKLLIQFQNNGVVDDSQLPKDRFSAERLKGVDSTLKIQPAKLEDSAVYLCASSSGLAGAFFGPGTRLTVL.

For the CDR3, the DNA is TGTGCCAGCAGCTTAGCGAGCGGGAGTGGCACAGATACGCAGTATTTT. It is translated as CASSLASGSGTDTQYF. The V call is TRBV7-8, the J call TRBJ2-3; 8 bases match TRBD2. The V and J ends lost 0 bases and 1 base, in that order; junction bases with no gene match: 3. The CDR3 runs 16 residues. Looked up from germline, CDR1 is SGHVS and CDR2 is FQNEAQ. Filled out from reference TRBV7-8 and TRBJ2-3, the complete variable domain reads GAGVSQSPRYKVAKRGQDVALRCDPISGHVSLFWYQQALGQGPEFLTYFQNEAQLDKSGLPSDRFFAERPEGSVSTLKIQRTQQEDSAVYLCASSLASGSGTDTQYFGPGTRLTVL.

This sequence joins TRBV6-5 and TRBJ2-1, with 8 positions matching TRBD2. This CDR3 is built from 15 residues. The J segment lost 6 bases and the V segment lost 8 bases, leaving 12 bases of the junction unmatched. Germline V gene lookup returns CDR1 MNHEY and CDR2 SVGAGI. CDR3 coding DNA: TGTGCCAGCGGTTGGACGGGAGGGCGATTCAATGAGCAGTTCTTC. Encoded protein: CASGWTGGRFNEQFF.